Described below is a single T cell receptor beta chain sequence and its context. Its antigen is undetermined. The data are from a study of cytomegalovirus exposure and HLA in healthy donors. PCR involved 60 Vbeta and 13 Jbeta primers. Using immunoSEQ multiplex PCR, the repertoire was profiled, and TCRdb retains in-frame clones only, with some absent. The sample yields 250,000 to 300,000 clones, 84% seen once. Points from the study as a whole: In an earlier analysis, about 87% or about 30%: the productive usage of most TCR beta V segments.

This CDR3 contains 13 residues. Germline V gene lookup returns CDR1 LNHNV and CDR2 YYDKDF (reference sequence). The V end was cut by 5 bases, the J end by 8 bases, with 15 bases between. This chain links TRBV15 with TRBJ1-2; a possible D gene is TRBD1 (6 bases). The TCR comes from a woman aged 40 to 49 in good health and CMV-seropositive. Sequenced sample: PBMCs. The CDR3 sequence is CATSGGGLGGYTF. CDR3 in DNA: TGTGCCACCAGCGGGGGGGGGCTAGGAGGCTACACCTTC. Drawing the rest from reference TRBV15 and TRBJ1-2, the complete variable domain is DAMVIQNPRYQVTQFGKPVTLSCSQTLNHNVMYWYQQKSSQAPKLLFHYYDKDFNNEADTPDNFQSRRPNTSFCFLDIRSPGLGDTAMYLCATSGGGLGGYTFGSGTRLTVV.